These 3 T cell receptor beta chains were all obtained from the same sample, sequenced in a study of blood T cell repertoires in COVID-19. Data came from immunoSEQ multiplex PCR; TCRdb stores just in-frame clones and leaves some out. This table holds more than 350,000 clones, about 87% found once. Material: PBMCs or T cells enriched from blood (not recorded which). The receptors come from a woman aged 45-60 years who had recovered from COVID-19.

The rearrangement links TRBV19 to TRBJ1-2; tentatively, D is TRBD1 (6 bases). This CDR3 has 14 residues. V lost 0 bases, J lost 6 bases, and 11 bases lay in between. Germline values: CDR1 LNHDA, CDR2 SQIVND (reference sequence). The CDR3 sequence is CASSIEGARNGYTF. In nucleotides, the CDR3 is TGTGCCAGTAGTATAGAGGGGGCGCGGAATGGCTACACCTTC.

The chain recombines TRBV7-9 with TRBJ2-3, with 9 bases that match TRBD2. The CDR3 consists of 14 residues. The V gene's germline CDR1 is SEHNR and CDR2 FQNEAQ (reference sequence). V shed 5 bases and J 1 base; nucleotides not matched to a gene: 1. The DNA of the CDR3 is TGTGCCAGCAGCCCTAGCGGGGGCACAGATACGCAGTATTTT. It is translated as CASSPSGGTDTQYF.

This chain's CDR3 is CASNRLAGGTDTQYF. The DNA for the CDR3 is TGTGCCAGTAACAGACTAGCGGGGGGCACAGATACGCAGTATTTT. This sequence joins TRBV19 and TRBJ2-3, with 12 bases fitting TRBD2. V lost 7 bases and J lost 1; bases outside the gene matches: 3. CDR3 size: 15 residues. Germline CDR1 is LNHDA and CDR2 is SQIVND (reference sequence).